Listed here are 30 T cell receptor beta chains from one sample, sequenced in a study of blood T cell repertoires in COVID-19. Some clones are missing from TCRdb's copy, which holds only in-frame ones; the method was immunoSEQ multiplex PCR. The sample contains about 80,000 clones, 91% of which appear only once. Source material: peripheral blood. The receptors shown here come from a woman in her 50s in a cohort sampled during active COVID-19.

CDR3 nucleotide sequence: TGTGCCAGCTCACTTCAGCGACTCTCTGGAAACACCATATATTTT. Its protein product is CASSLQRLSGNTIYF. The V gene is TRBV18, the J gene TRBJ1-3; D is ambiguous. Trimming stripped 4 bases from V and 0 bases from J, with 10 bases between. The CDR3 runs to 15 residues. Germline V gives CDR1 KGHSH, CDR2 LQKENI.

The V and J genes are TRBV10-3 and TRBJ2-2, with 9 bases aligning to TRBD1. The junction had 5 bases not matched to a gene; V was cut back by 6 bases and J by 0 bases. The CDR3 sequence is 16 residues long. Germline lookup yields CDR1 ENHRY and CDR2 SYGVKD. The CDR3 coding sequence is TGTGCCATCAGATCCAGACAGGGGGCGAACACCGGGGAGCTGTTTTTT. Translated, it gives CAIRSRQGANTGELFF.

This clone was counted once. The chain has TRBV5-1 and TRBJ2-1; 9 bases are a match to TRBD1. Germline V gene data show CDR1 as SGHRS and CDR2 as YFSETQ. Trimming removed 4 bases from V and 6 bases from J; junction bases left unmatched: 8. The CDR3 is 15 amino acids. The CDR3 sequence: CASSPGQGGLNEQFF. CDR3 nucleotide sequence: TGCGCCAGCAGCCCGGGACAGGGAGGTCTCAATGAGCAGTTCTTC. The entire variable domain, with the rest obtained from reference TRBV5-1 and TRBJ2-1, is as follows: KAGVTQTPRYLIKTRGQQVTLSCSPISGHRSVSWYQQTPGQGLQFLFEYFSETQRNKGNFPGRFSGRQFSNSRSEMNVSTLELGDSALYLCASSPGQGGLNEQFFGPGTRLTVL.

The chain joins TRBV24-1 to TRBJ2-3, with TRBD2 matching over 11 bases. There are 18 residues in the CDR3. Looked up from germline, CDR1 is KGHDR and CDR2 is SFDVKD. V dropped 1 base and J dropped 2; count of bases not matched to a gene: 7. CDR3 coding DNA: TGTGCCACCAGTGATTTTTCCGGGACTAGCGGCCTCACAGATACGCAGTATTTT. Amino acids: CATSDFSGTSGLTDTQYF.

The table lists this clone with a count of one. The CDR3 sequence: CASSLSYKVGGQYEQYF. DNA of the CDR3: TGTGCCAGCAGTTTAAGCTACAAGGTAGGGGGACAGTACGAGCAGTACTTC. The chain has TRBV27 and TRBJ2-7; 7 bases are a match to TRBD1. In germline, CDR1 is MNHEY, CDR2 SMNVEV (reference sequence). Losses at the gene ends were 2 bases for V and 4 bases for J; bases not matched to a gene: 14. The CDR3 is 17 amino acids.

V gene TRBV27 combines with J gene TRBJ2-1; D uncertain. CDR3 length: 15 amino acids. The germline CDR1 and CDR2 sequences are MNHEY and SMNVEV (reference sequence). Trimming took off 3 bases at V and 0 bases at J, with 9 bases between the two ends. Written as DNA, the CDR3 is TGTGCCAGCAGTTTTACGGTGAACTCCTACAATGAGCAGTTCTTC. Translated: CASSFTVNSYNEQFF.

The V call is TRBV7-2, the J call TRBJ2-1; possibly TRBD1 for D (6 bases). This CDR3 is 14 amino acids long. Trimming shortened V by 6 bases and J by 4 bases, and 13 bases separated the two germline ends. CDR1 and CDR2 (germline): SGHTA, FQGNSA. The CDR3 here is CASRSGVPYNEQFF. The CDR3 coding sequence is TGTGCCAGCAGATCAGGGGTCCCTTACAATGAGCAGTTCTTC. The full variable domain, in which reference TRBV7-2 and TRBJ2-1 provide the parts outside the CDR3, is GAGVSQSPSNKVTEKGKDVELRCDPISGHTALYWYRQSLGQGLEFLIYFQGNSAPDKSGLPSDRFSAERTGGSVSTLTIQRTQQEDSAVYLCASRSGVPYNEQFFGPGTRLTVL.

This chain connects TRBV5-6 to TRBJ2-1, with TRBD2 as a possible D gene (5 bases). V was clipped by 0 bases and J by 1 base, with 17 bases between them. The CDR3 has 18 residues. Germline lookup yields CDR1 SGHDT and CDR2 YYEEEE. CDR3 amino acids: CASSLARRARVSYNEQFF. Written as DNA, the CDR3 is TGTGCCAGCAGCTTGGCCCGGCGGGCGCGAGTTTCCTACAATGAGCAGTTCTTC. Supplemented by reference TRBV5-6 and TRBJ2-1, the full variable domain reads DAGVTQSPTHLIKTRGQQVTLRCSPKSGHDTVSWYQQALGQGPQFIFQYYEEEERQRGNFPDRFSGHQFPNYSSELNVNALLLGDSALYLCASSLARRARVSYNEQFFGPGTRLTVL.

The chain carries TRBV27 and TRBJ1-6, with 10 bases that match TRBD1. The germline CDR1 and CDR2 sequences are MNHEY and SMNVEV (reference sequence). V was clipped by 2 bases and J by 3 bases; unmatched bases: 1. The CDR3 has 16 residues. The CDR3, as DNA: TGTGCCAGCAGTTTAGGACAGGGGGTCTATAATTCACCCCTCCACTTT. This translates into CASSLGQGVYNSPLHF.

The V and J genes are TRBV19 and TRBJ2-5, with D perhaps matching TRBD1 (6 bases). The CDR3 is made up of 13 amino acids. V lost 7 bases and J lost 1, with 10 bases in between. Germline CDR1 is LNHDA and CDR2 is SQIVND (reference sequence). The CDR3 protein is CASTGAAQETQYF. As DNA, the CDR3 is TGTGCCAGTACAGGGGCGGCCCAAGAGACCCAGTACTTC.

V usage is TRBV19 and J usage is TRBJ2-1; D is unclear. Germline CDR1 is LNHDA and CDR2 is SQIVND (reference sequence). The V and J ends lost 4 bases and 9 bases respectively, with 13 bases between them. The CDR3 contains 13 residues. The CDR3 loop reads CASSTTRDTEQFF. In DNA form, the CDR3 reads TGTGCCAGTAGTACCACCCGAGACACTGAGCAGTTCTTC.

This chain connects TRBV6-5 to TRBJ1-1; the D is unclear. The CDR3 loop spans 10 amino acids. The germline V gene encodes CDR1 MNHEY and CDR2 SVGAGI. Trimming removed 8 bases from V and 7 bases from J, with 8 bases in between. CDR3 bases: TGTGCCAGCGGGCAGATTGAAGCTTTCTTT. Its protein is CASGQIEAFF.

The chain links TRBV10-1 to TRBJ1-3; 10 nucleotides line up with TRBD1. Unmatched junction bases numbered 4, after V lost 5 bases and J lost 0 bases. Germline V gene lookup returns CDR1 WNHNN and CDR2 SYGVQD (reference sequence). This CDR3 has 16 residues. CDR3 sequence (DNA): TGCGCCAGCAGTCGGGACAGGGGAGGCTCTGGAAACACCATATATTTT. Its translation: CASSRDRGGSGNTIYF.

J is TRBJ2-3 and V is TRBV21-1; whether TRBD2, the table's D call, matches the DNA was not checked. TRBV21-1 is a pseudogene. The CDR3 is 12 residues long. DNA of the CDR3: TGTGCCAGCAGCAAACTTACAGATACGCAGTATTTT. This encodes CASSKLTDTQYF.

V and J are TRBV15 and TRBJ2-7, with 8 bases aligning to TRBD2. The germline V gene has CDR1 LNHNV and CDR2 YYDKDF (reference sequence). The V segment lost 1 base and the J segment 2 bases; nucleotides outside the gene matches: 4. This CDR3 has 15 amino acids. In DNA, the CDR3 is TGTGCCACCAGCAGAGCGGTGGGACTAGCCTACGAGCAGTACTTC. It yields the protein CATSRAVGLAYEQYF.

V gene TRBV6-2 or TRBV6-3 combines with J gene TRBJ1-1, with D possibly matching TRBD1 (5 bases). The CDR3 is made up of 12 amino acids. CDR1 MNHEY and CDR2 SVGEGT come from the germline V gene. The V end was cut by 5 bases, the J end by 6 bases, with 10 bases between. The CDR3 DNA sequence: TGTGCCAGCAGTCTGGGGGGAGCTGAAGCTTTCTTT. The encoded protein is CASSLGGAEAFF.

This clone is a singleton in its sample. The rearrangement joins TRBV5-1 to TRBJ2-5; the match to TRBD1 covers 8 bases. The V segment lost 4 bases and the J segment 4 bases; nucleotides outside the gene matches: 6. The CDR3 runs 14 residues. Per germline, CDR1 SGHRS and CDR2 YFSETQ. The chain's CDR3 is CASSMTGELETQYF. CDR3 bases: TGCGCCAGCAGCATGACAGGGGAATTAGAGACCCAGTACTTC. Looking up the rest from reference TRBV5-1 and TRBJ2-5 gives the full variable domain: KAGVTQTPRYLIKTRGQQVTLSCSPISGHRSVSWYQQTPGQGLQFLFEYFSETQRNKGNFPGRFSGRQFSNSRSEMNVSTLELGDSALYLCASSMTGELETQYFGPGTRLLVL.

The chain recombines TRBV6-5 with TRBJ1-4; D is ambiguous. The V and J ends lost 6 bases and 5 bases respectively, with 13 bases between them. The CDR3 covers 14 residues. Germline CDR1 and CDR2: MNHEY and SVGAGI. In nucleotides, the CDR3 is TGTGCCAGCAGCCCGGGAAGCGGAAATGAAAAACTGTTTTTT. This sequence encodes CASSPGSGNEKLFF.

This chain joins TRBV30 and TRBJ1-3; D remains unclear. V was shortened by 0 bases and J by 1 base, with 4 bases between the two germline ends. CDR1 and CDR2 (germline): GTSNPN, SVGIG (reference sequence). The CDR3 is 13 residues long. Here the CDR3 DNA reads TGTGCCTGGAGTGTCAGGTCTGGAAACACCATATATTTT. Protein: CAWSVRSGNTIYF.

The chain joins TRBV4-1 to TRBJ2-1; TRBD2 is a possible D gene (6 bases). The ends were cut back, 4 bases at V and 5 bases at J, with 12 bases in the middle. The germline V gene has CDR1 MGHRA and CDR2 YSYEKL. This CDR3 spans 14 amino acids. The DNA of the CDR3 is TGCGCCAGCAGCCGTCGGGGGTGGAACAATGAGCAGTTCTTC. This encodes CASSRRGWNNEQFF.

The chain has TRBV12-3 or TRBV12-4 and TRBJ1-2; tentatively, D is TRBD1 (5 bases). The CDR3 contains 13 residues. Trimming took off 3 bases at V and 8 bases at J, with 13 bases between the two ends. The CDR3 region is CASSLTGGRGYTF. CDR3 DNA sequence: TGTGCCAGCAGTTTGACGGGGGGTCGAGGCTACACCTTC.

V is TRBV28 and J is TRBJ2-7; 9 bases line up with TRBD1. There are 13 residues in the CDR3. Germline CDR1 is MDHEN and CDR2 is SYDVKM. J was trimmed by 2 bases and V by 8 bases; bases with no gene match: 4. Here the CDR3 reads CASGTGPTYEQYF. The CDR3 coding sequence is TGTGCCAGCGGGACAGGGCCCACCTACGAGCAGTACTTC.

This clone has only one observation. The chain carries TRBV27 and TRBJ2-7; TRBD2 aligns across 9 bases. The CDR3 extends over 18 amino acids. CDR1 and CDR2 (germline): MNHEY, SMNVEV (reference sequence). The junction had 13 bases not matched to a gene; V was cut back by 1 base and J by 3 bases. Written as DNA, the CDR3 is TGTGCCAGCAGTTTATTTGGCGGGGGGGCCCAAAAATACTACGAGCAGTACTTC. This encodes CASSLFGGGAQKYYEQYF.

This clone was recorded only once. The rearrangement uses TRBV28 and TRBJ2-7; 9 nucleotides agree with TRBD1. V dropped 7 bases and J dropped 2; count of bases not matched to a gene: 12. From germline, CDR1 is MDHEN and CDR2 SYDVKM. This CDR3 has 16 amino acids. CDR3 sequence reads: CASMRGTGGATYEQYF. As DNA, the CDR3 is TGTGCCAGCATGCGGGGAACAGGGGGCGCAACCTACGAGCAGTACTTC.

The chain carries TRBV5-1 and TRBJ2-1; the match to TRBD2 covers 11 bases. The CDR3 length is 18 residues. The germline gives CDR1 SGHRS, CDR2 YFSETQ. The ends lost 0 bases at V and 5 bases at J; junction bases unmatched: 10. The CDR3, as DNA: TGCGCCAGCAGCTTGGGACCTACCGGGACTAGCGGACACAATGAGCAGTTCTTC. Its protein is CASSLGPTGTSGHNEQFF.

To note about this clone: Different DNA sequences within this sample yield the same CDR3. The chain is built from TRBV18 and TRBJ1-5; TRBD1 might be the D (5 bases). The CDR3 has 13 amino acids. Trimming took 3 bases from V and 5 from J, leaving 8 bases between them. Germline values: CDR1 KGHSH, CDR2 LQKENI. The CDR3 DNA is TGTGCCAGCTCACCGGGGGGAGATCAGCCCCAGCATTTT. Translation gives CASSPGGDQPQHF.

The gene calls are TRBV3-1 (or the pseudogene TRBV3-2) and TRBJ1-5; D ambiguous. Trimming cost V 0 bases and J 8 bases, with 8 bases left between them. In germline, CDR1 is LGHDT, CDR2 YNNKEL (reference sequence). This CDR3 has 13 residues. The CDR3 here is CASSQDLDKPQHF. In DNA, the CDR3 is TGTGCCAGCAGCCAAGATCTTGACAAGCCCCAGCATTTT.

The V and J genes are TRBV3-1 (or the pseudogene TRBV3-2) and TRBJ1-1; D is possibly TRBD1 (5 bases). V gave up 4 bases and J gave up 7 bases, with 19 bases separating them. Germline CDR1 and CDR2: LGHDT and YNNKEL (reference sequence). The length of the CDR3 is 15 residues. The chain's CDR3 is CASSPRGRAQIEAFF. CDR3 DNA sequence: TGTGCCAGCAGCCCCCGGGGGAGGGCCCAAATTGAAGCTTTCTTT.

The V call is TRBV30, the J call TRBJ2-1, with a possible D match to TRBD2 (5 bases). This CDR3 has 12 amino acids. The germline gives CDR1 GTSNPN, CDR2 SVGIG (reference sequence). V lost 2 bases and J lost 8, with 10 bases in between. DNA for the CDR3: TGTGCCTGGAGTTATGGAGCGGATGAGCAGTTCTTC. Translated: CAWSYGADEQFF.

V gene TRBV6-5 combines with J gene TRBJ2-5, with TRBD2 as a possible D gene (7 bases). CDR3 length: 13 amino acids. CDR1 is MNHEY and CDR2 is SVGAGI in the germline V gene. Trimming removed 6 bases at V and 4 bases at J, with 12 bases between. In nucleotides, the CDR3 is TGTGCCAGCAGCACAGGGAGGGGAGAGACCCAGTACTTC. This translates into CASSTGRGETQYF.